These 30 T cell receptor beta chains came from one sample sequenced in a study of cytomegalovirus exposure and HLA in healthy donors. PCR primers comprised 60 Vbeta and 13 Jbeta primers. Sequenced by immunoSEQ multiplex PCR; TCRdb stores in-frame clones only, minus some. The sample has 110,000 to 150,000 clones. Sequencing was carried out using PBMCs. These receptors originate from a man aged 40-55 years in good health and CMV-seronegative.

This chain joins TRBV2 and TRBJ1-2, with TRBD1 as a possible D gene (6 bases). V was pared by 9 bases and J by 2 bases, with 19 bases between. This CDR3 is built from 15 residues. Germline V gene lookup returns CDR1 SNHLY and CDR2 FYNNEI. The CDR3 nucleotides are TGTGCCAGTGCGAGGGGGGGTACCTTAAACTATGGCTACACCTTC. Its protein product is CASARGGTLNYGYTF.

The chain joins TRBV14 to TRBJ1-2, with 8 bases aligning to TRBD1. V trimming: 1 base; J trimming: 8 bases; junction bases outside the gene matches: 9. Per the germline V gene, CDR1 is SGHDN and CDR2 is FVKESK. This CDR3 comprises 15 residues. The CDR3 loop reads CASSQGPGQDEGYTF. The CDR3, as DNA: TGTGCCAGCAGCCAAGGGCCGGGACAGGATGAGGGCTACACCTTC.

V gene TRBV5-5 combines with J gene TRBJ2-7, with D uncertain. The V end was cut by 2 bases, the J end by 7 bases, with 13 bases between. CDR1 and CDR2 (germline): SGHKS, YYEKEE (reference sequence). The CDR3 consists of 13 residues. The CDR3 region is CASSLSGSPEQYF. The CDR3 DNA reads as TGTGCCAGCAGCTTATCCGGGTCCCCTGAGCAGTACTTC.

For the CDR3, the DNA is TGTGCCAGCCCCCCCTCGTGGCAGTCCTACGAGCAGTACTTC. Its translation: CASPPSWQSYEQYF. J is TRBJ2-7 and V is TRBV21-1; TRBD1, the table's D call, was not compared with the DNA. TRBV21-1 represents a pseudogene. The CDR3 is 14 amino acids.

CDR3 loop: CASRLVGRGEQYF. The CDR3 DNA reads as TGTGCCAGCAGACTAGTAGGGCGAGGCGAGCAGTACTTC. J is TRBJ2-7 and V is TRBV27; the D gene is possibly TRBD2 (5 bases). CDR3 size: 13 residues. V was clipped by 6 bases and J by 6 bases, with 15 bases between them. CDR1 and CDR2 from the germline V gene are MNHEY and SMNVEV (reference sequence).

This chain links TRBV7-9 with TRBJ2-3; D unresolved. The V and J ends lost 5 bases and 1 base respectively, with 16 bases between them. The CDR3 consists of 16 residues. The germline V gene encodes CDR1 SEHNR and CDR2 FQNEAQ (reference sequence). CDR3 in amino acids: CASSPDFHLGTDTQYF. Written as DNA, the CDR3 is TGTGCCAGCAGCCCCGACTTCCACCTAGGCACAGATACGCAGTATTTT. The full variable domain, with the rest looked up from reference TRBV7-9 and TRBJ2-3, is DTGVSQNPRHKITKRGQNVTFRCDPISEHNRLYWYRQTLGQGPEFLTYFQNEAQLEKSRLLSDRFSAERPKGSFSTLEIQRTEQGDSAMYLCASSPDFHLGTDTQYFGPGTRLTVL.

The chain uses TRBV9 and TRBJ2-3, with TRBD2 matching over 8 bases. Germline V gene sequence: CDR1 SGDLS, CDR2 YYNGEE. Germline trimming cut 3 bases from V and 4 bases from J; bases unmatched to any gene: 10. The CDR3 loop spans 16 amino acids. The CDR3 DNA is TGTGCCAGCAGCGCGGCCGGGACTAGAATCGCAGATACGCAGTATTTT. This translates into CASSAAGTRIADTQYF.

The chain uses TRBV6-4 and TRBJ1-5; D is undetermined. The CDR3 runs 14 residues. V was trimmed by 3 bases and J by 8 bases, leaving 14 bases between them. Germline lookup yields CDR1 MRHNA and CDR2 SNTAGT. The CDR3 here is CASSDWARWEPQHF. CDR3 coding DNA: TGTGCCAGCAGTGATTGGGCACGGTGGGAGCCCCAGCATTTT.

The V and J genes are TRBV5-6 and TRBJ2-2, with 8 bases fitting TRBD1. This CDR3 comprises 16 residues. J was trimmed by 3 bases and V by 9 bases; bases with no gene match: 13. Germline CDR1 reads SGHDT; CDR2 reads YYEEEE. Here the CDR3 DNA reads TGTGCCACCCATACTTCCGGGACAGGAGACACCGGGGAGCTGTTTTTT. Protein product: CATHTSGTGDTGELFF.

The genes are TRBV7-2 and TRBJ1-6; 8 positions agree with TRBD1. V dropped 5 bases and J dropped 9; count of bases not matched to a gene: 9. The CDR3 is made up of 15 amino acids. Germline V lookup: CDR1 SGHTA, CDR2 FQGNSA. In DNA form, the CDR3 reads TGTGCCAGCAGCCCTCAGGGGGCACTAGGTTCACCCCTCCACTTT. Its protein is CASSPQGALGSPLHF.

The rearrangement links TRBV5-6 to TRBJ2-2, with 10 bases matching TRBD1. The V and J ends lost 6 bases and 6 bases, in that order; junction bases with no gene match: 14. The CDR3 extends over 17 amino acids. From germline, CDR1 is SGHDT and CDR2 YYEEEE. In nucleotides, the CDR3 is TGTGCCAGCAACCTAGGAAAGTGGGACAGGGGAGCCGGGGAGCTGTTTTTT. Translated: CASNLGKWDRGAGELFF.

V usage is TRBV10-3 and J usage is TRBJ1-3; a weak D match, TRBD1 (6 bases). This CDR3 contains 15 residues. Germline CDR1 ENHRY, CDR2 SYGVKD. Trimming removed 4 bases at V and 0 bases at J, with 10 bases between. CDR3 nucleotides: TGTGCCATCAGTGTGGGGGGGCCCTCTGGAAACACCATATATTTT. This sequence encodes CAISVGGPSGNTIYF.

The chain combines TRBV5-1 with TRBJ1-2; D is perhaps TRBD1 (5 bases). Between the trimmed V and J ends, which lost 1 base and 6 bases, there was a span of 13 bases. The CDR3 length is 14 residues. Germline assignment: CDR1 SGHRS and CDR2 YFSETQ. CDR3 nucleotide sequence: TGCGCCAGCAGCTTGATTGCAGGGATGCATGGCTACACCTTC. Its protein is CASSLIAGMHGYTF.

The rearrangement joins TRBV18 to TRBJ2-7; 7 nucleotides align to TRBD1. CDR1 KGHSH and CDR2 LQKENI come from the germline V gene. Unmatched junction bases numbered 10, after V lost 2 bases and J lost 6 bases. The CDR3 is made up of 15 amino acids. CDR3 coding DNA: TGTGCCAGCTCACCATCCGGGACAGTCCCTGGCGAGCAGTACTTC. Amino acids: CASSPSGTVPGEQYF. Filled out from reference TRBV18 and TRBJ2-7, the complete variable domain reads NAGVMQNPRHLVRRRGQEARLRCSPMKGHSHVYWYRQLPEEGLKFMVYLQKENIIDESGMPKERFSAEFPKEGPSILRIQQVVRGDSAAYFCASSPSGTVPGEQYFGPGTRLTVT.

This chain uses TRBV29-1 with TRBJ1-1; D is perhaps TRBD1 (5 bases). V shed 2 bases and J shed 1 base, with 14 bases lying between them. Germline values: CDR1 SQVTM, CDR2 ANQGSEA. The CDR3 spans 15 residues. CDR3 sequence: CSVEMGQWRNTEAFF. The CDR3 region has the DNA TGCAGCGTTGAAATGGGGCAGTGGAGGAACACTGAAGCTTTCTTT.

This chain links TRBV14 with TRBJ2-7, with 10 bases matching TRBD2. Germline assignment: CDR1 SGHDN and CDR2 FVKESK. The CDR3 covers 15 residues. V lost 3 bases to trimming and J lost 3 bases; unmatched junction nucleotides: 5. The DNA of the CDR3 is TGTGCCAGCAGCCAGGTAGCGGGGGGTTACTACGAGCAGTACTTC. It yields the protein CASSQVAGGYYEQYF.

This sequence joins TRBV25-1 and TRBJ2-5; D gene unclear. The CDR3 spans 15 residues. CDR1 and CDR2 (germline): MGHDK, SYGVNS. V lost 0 bases, J lost 4 bases, and 12 bases lay in between. The CDR3: CASSEYSEFGETQYF. CDR3 bases: TGTGCCAGCAGTGAATACAGCGAGTTCGGAGAGACCCAGTACTTC.

The chain couples TRBV15 to TRBJ1-1, with D unresolved. This CDR3 contains 14 residues. With 0 bases removed from V and 1 base from J, the gap between germline ends came to 6 bases. Germline values: CDR1 LNHNV, CDR2 YYDKDF (reference sequence). The CDR3 here is CATSRDRANTEAFF. CDR3 nucleotides: TGTGCCACCAGCAGAGATCGAGCGAACACTGAAGCTTTCTTT.

The genes are TRBV5-6 and TRBJ1-5; D is ambiguous. Trimming pared 3 bases from V and 5 bases from J, leaving 6 bases between. The CDR3 consists of 12 residues. Germline V CDR1 and CDR2: SGHDT, YYEEEE. The CDR3 region is CASSSTDQPQHF. CDR3 coding DNA: TGTGCCAGCAGCTCAACGGATCAGCCCCAGCATTTT. The full variable domain, completed using reference TRBV5-6 and TRBJ1-5, is DAGVTQSPTHLIKTRGQQVTLRCSPKSGHDTVSWYQQALGQGPQFIFQYYEEEERQRGNFPDRFSGHQFPNYSSELNVNALLLGDSALYLCASSSTDQPQHFGDGTRLSIL.

This chain uses TRBV2 with TRBJ2-1; TRBD1 matches 10 bases. The V segment lost 7 bases and the J segment 10 bases; nucleotides outside the gene matches: 7. This CDR3 spans 13 amino acids. The germline gives CDR1 SNHLY, CDR2 FYNNEI. The chain's CDR3 is CASTGTGEREQFF. CDR3 nucleotides: TGTGCCAGCACTGGGACAGGGGAACGGGAGCAGTTCTTC. Drawing the rest from reference TRBV2 and TRBJ2-1, the complete variable domain is EPEVTQTPSHQVTQMGQEVILRCVPISNHLYFYWYRQILGQKVEFLVSFYNNEISEKSEIFDDQFSVERPDGSNFTLKIRSTKLEDSAMYFCASTGTGEREQFFGPGTRLTVL.

CDR3 sequence (DNA): TGCGCCAGCAGCCGACAGGGGGGGGGTGGGAGCTCCTACGAGCAGTACTTC. It is translated as CASSRQGGGGSSYEQYF. The chain is built from TRBV4-1 and TRBJ2-7; 9 bases align to TRBD1. The germline V gene encodes CDR1 MGHRA and CDR2 YSYEKL. The CDR3 has 17 amino acids. The V gene end was trimmed by 4 bases and the J gene end by 0 bases; junction bases not matched to a gene: 10.

The gene calls are TRBV18 and TRBJ1-2; 10 bases line up with TRBD1. From germline, CDR1 is KGHSH and CDR2 LQKENI. Trimming at V came to 3 bases and at J to 7 bases, leaving 5 bases not matched to a gene. The CDR3 covers 14 residues. CDR3 nucleotide sequence: TGTGCCAGCTCACCGGACAGGGGGGCGAGTGGCTACACCTTC. The encoded protein is CASSPDRGASGYTF.

The chain joins TRBV5-6 to TRBJ2-3; D is unresolved. The CDR3 totals 13 residues. V lost 5 bases to trimming and J lost 0 bases, with 7 bases between them. CDR1 is SGHDT and CDR2 is YYEEEE in the germline V gene. DNA of the CDR3: TGTGCCAGCAGGGCTCAAAGCACAGATACGCAGTATTTT. This encodes CASRAQSTDTQYF. Complete variable domain (other parts from reference TRBV5-6 and TRBJ2-3): DAGVTQSPTHLIKTRGQQVTLRCSPKSGHDTVSWYQQALGQGPQFIFQYYEEEERQRGNFPDRFSGHQFPNYSSELNVNALLLGDSALYLCASRAQSTDTQYFGPGTRLTVL.

CDR3 DNA: TGCGCCAGCAGCTTCGTCCAGGGAAGCACCGGGGAGCTGTTTTTT. Protein sequence: CASSFVQGSTGELFF. The rearrangement uses TRBV5-1 and TRBJ2-2; tentative D call: TRBD1 (5 bases). Germline V gene data show CDR1 as SGHRS and CDR2 as YFSETQ. This CDR3 comprises 15 residues. V dropped 2 bases and J dropped 4 bases, with 12 bases sitting between them.

The chain couples TRBV18 to TRBJ2-7; 8 bases agree with TRBD1. V lost 2 bases to trimming and J lost 2 bases; unmatched junction nucleotides: 2. Germline-derived CDR1 and CDR2 are KGHSH and LQKENI. This CDR3 has 14 residues. CDR3 amino acids: CASSPTQGAYEQYF. CDR3 DNA: TGTGCCAGCTCACCAACACAGGGGGCCTACGAGCAGTACTTC. Full variable domain (rest looked up from reference TRBV18 and TRBJ2-7): NAGVMQNPRHLVRRRGQEARLRCSPMKGHSHVYWYRQLPEEGLKFMVYLQKENIIDESGMPKERFSAEFPKEGPSILRIQQVVRGDSAAYFCASSPTQGAYEQYFGPGTRLTVT.

This chain uses TRBV6-1 with TRBJ2-3, with 9 bases aligning to TRBD2. CDR1 is MNHNS, CDR2 SASEGT, per germline. This CDR3 spans 14 amino acids. Losses at the gene ends were 6 bases for V and 6 bases for J; bases not matched to a gene: 7. This CDR3 reads CASSLGLAPDTQYF. DNA for the CDR3: TGTGCCAGCAGCTTGGGACTAGCACCCGATACGCAGTATTTT.

The CDR3 spells CASSRRDTSLETQYF. The CDR3 nucleotides are TGTGCCAGCTCGCGCCGGGACACGTCTCTGGAGACCCAGTACTTC. The chain uses TRBV18 and TRBJ2-5, with TRBD1 as a possible D gene (6 bases). Trimming shortened V by 6 bases and J by 5 bases, and 19 bases separated the two germline ends. CDR3 length equals 15 residues. Germline CDR1 is KGHSH and CDR2 is LQKENI. The whole variable domain, remainder taken from reference TRBV18 and TRBJ2-5, is NAGVMQNPRHLVRRRGQEARLRCSPMKGHSHVYWYRQLPEEGLKFMVYLQKENIIDESGMPKERFSAEFPKEGPSILRIQQVVRGDSAAYFCASSRRDTSLETQYFGPGTRLLVL.

The chain couples TRBV6-1 to TRBJ1-2, with a tentative D call TRBD1 (6 bases). Germline V lookup: CDR1 MNHNS, CDR2 SASEGT. The CDR3 contains 13 residues. The V end lost 6 bases, the J end lost 2 bases, and 10 bases lay between the germline ends. CDR3 DNA: TGTGCCAGCAGGGCAGGGGACAACTATGGCTACACCTTC. Its translation is CASRAGDNYGYTF.

The chain uses TRBV5-1 and TRBJ2-4, with D possibly matching TRBD1 (6 bases). The CDR3 totals 14 residues. The germline V and J ends were trimmed by 2 bases and 1 base, with 7 bases remaining between them. In germline, CDR1 is SGHRS, CDR2 YFSETQ. The CDR3: CASSLDRAKNIQYF. Written as DNA, the CDR3 is TGCGCCAGCAGCTTAGACAGGGCCAAAAACATTCAGTACTTC. Full variable domain (remainder filled in from reference TRBV5-1 and TRBJ2-4): KAGVTQTPRYLIKTRGQQVTLSCSPISGHRSVSWYQQTPGQGLQFLFEYFSETQRNKGNFPGRFSGRQFSNSRSEMNVSTLELGDSALYLCASSLDRAKNIQYFGAGTRLSVL.

The V call is TRBV27, the J call TRBJ1-1, with TRBD1 matching 7 bases. The CDR3 is made up of 15 amino acids. Losses at the gene ends were 4 bases for V and 1 base for J; bases not matched to a gene: 6. The germline CDR1 and CDR2 sequences are MNHEY and SMNVEV (reference sequence). DNA of the CDR3: TGTGCCAGCAGTTCAAGGACAGGCAGGAACACTGAAGCTTTCTTT. It translates to CASSSRTGRNTEAFF.